The sequence of this T cell receptor (beta chain) was determined in a study of beta chain features in type 1 diabetes. Points from the study as a whole: In every one of the four CD4+ subsets, TCRB CDR3s were moderately but significantly shorter in Type 1 diabetes patients.

CDR1 and CDR2 (germline): SGHTA, FQGNSA. Trimming at V came to 5 bases and at J to 6 bases, leaving 6 bases not matched to a gene. This CDR3 region has 13 residues. Only a few counts were recorded for this clone. Antigen: not known. Isolated RNA was reverse transcribed in full, so expressed TCRB transcripts were sequenced. Sequencing was performed with immunoSEQ multiplex PCR; in TCRdb, only in-frame clones are kept and a portion is missing. Counted here are 300,000 to 450,000 clones, roughly a tenth occurring once; the ten biggest clones make up about 0.63%. The source material was central memory CD4+ T cells from blood. This chain uses TRBV7-2 with TRBJ2-7; 8 bases match TRBD2. The sequence was collected from a man aged 25-45 years with type 1 diabetes. CDR3 sequence (DNA): TGTGCCAGCAGCCCACACGGGGGGGCCGAGCAGTACTTC. This sequence encodes CASSPHGGAEQYF.